The 27 T cell receptor beta chains in this list originate from one sample, sequenced in a study of blood T cells in healthy people across ages (dated by TCRdb to the mid-2010s). The library was made by 5' RACE. A second about 6 to 11 cycle PCR used a sample-barcoded 5' primer and a J-beta primer mix. TCRdb reanalyzed the raw reads on its own, using fastp at Q25 for trimming and MiXCR for clone calling, and kept in-frame beta chains. Rows with one shared CDR3 protein collapse into an entry with the most common genes and DNA. Here the sample has 1.8 million or so distinct CDR3 sequences; 39% occur a single time. Roughly 23% of the sample lies in the top ten. The sample consisted of blood. The receptors were sampled from a human donor in good health.

Note on this clonotype: It may be a read error: a sequence one base away is much more abundant. The J gene is TRBJ2-5, the V gene TRBV4-3; D is unclear. The CDR3 contains 13 residues. Germline V gene data show CDR1 as LGHNA and CDR2 as YSLEER. The CDR3 DNA sequence: TGCGTCAGCAGCCCGAGGTTACAAGAGACCCAGTACTTC. Its protein product is CVSSPRLQETQYF.

CDR3 DNA sequence: TGTGCCTCCCTCGGGCACCCTAGCTCCTACAATGAGCAGTTCTTC. This gives the protein CASLGHPSSYNEQFF. The rearrangement joins TRBV12-3 or TRBV12-4 to TRBJ2-1; D is unresolved. Trimming took off 11 bases at V and 0 bases at J, with 17 bases between the two ends. This CDR3 contains 15 residues.

The chain recombines TRBV7-9 with TRBJ1-5, with TRBD1 matching over 7 bases. Per germline, CDR1 SEHNR and CDR2 FQNEAQ (reference sequence). The CDR3 sequence is 18 residues long. With V trimmed by 1 base and J by 1 base, 10 bases remained unmatched. CDR3: CASSLVIEGAGSNQPQHF. For the CDR3, the DNA is TGTGCCAGCAGCTTAGTGATTGAGGGGGCGGGGAGCAATCAGCCCCAGCATTTT.

This clonotype was counted between two and nine times. The chain is built from TRBV20-1 and TRBJ2-3, with 9 bases matching TRBD2. V was pared by 6 bases and J by 8 bases, with 9 bases of the junction left unmatched. CDR1 and CDR2 (germline): DFQATT, SNEGSKA (reference sequence). The CDR3 covers 13 residues. The CDR3 is CSAQRAGGLTQYF. CDR3 bases: TGCAGTGCCCAGAGAGCGGGGGGCCTTACGCAGTATTTT.

This chain connects TRBV11-2 to TRBJ1-1; TRBD1 might be the D (5 bases). Trimming took off 3 bases at V and 0 bases at J, with 11 bases between the two ends. The CDR3 length is 15 residues. Germline V gene lookup returns CDR1 SGHAT and CDR2 FQNNGV. For the CDR3, the DNA is TGTGCCAGCAGCTTCAGGGTGGCGGTGAACACTGAAGCTTTCTTT. Its translation: CASSFRVAVNTEAFF. The variable domain in full, with the rest retrieved from reference TRBV11-2 and TRBJ1-1, is EAGVAQSPRYKIIEKRQSVAFWCNPISGHATLYWYQQILGQGPKLLIQFQNNGVVDDSQLPKDRFSAERLKGVDSTLKIQPAKLEDSAVYLCASSFRVAVNTEAFFGQGTRLTVV.

As to this clonotype: With a much larger clone just one base away, this may be a read error. The chain employs TRBV20-1 and TRBJ2-1, with 9 bases matching TRBD1. J gave up 0 bases and V 4 bases, and 1 base lay outside the gene matches. Germline V CDR1 and CDR2: DFQATT, SNEGSKA (reference sequence). This CDR3 region has 14 residues. The CDR3 nucleotides read TGCAGTGCTATGGACAGGGGCTCCTACAATGAGCAGTTCTTC. This translates into CSAMDRGSYNEQFF.

This clonotype occurred a few times. The chain joins TRBV29-1 to TRBJ1-3; possibly TRBD1 for D (5 bases). CDR1 SQVTM and CDR2 ANQGSEA come from the germline V gene. This CDR3 comprises 13 residues. V was trimmed by 4 bases and J by 0 bases, leaving 7 bases between them. CDR3 coding DNA: TGCAGCGTTGCGGGACGCTCTGGAAACACCATATATTTT. Amino acids: CSVAGRSGNTIYF.

This clonotype was found a few times. The chain is built from TRBV10-3 and TRBJ1-1; D uncertain. Trimming pared 2 bases from V and 4 bases from J, leaving 8 bases between. The CDR3 extends over 13 amino acids. Per germline, CDR1 ENHRY and CDR2 SYGVKD. The CDR3 sequence: CAISEPASTEAFF. CDR3 sequence (DNA): TGTGCCATCAGTGAGCCGGCGTCCACTGAAGCTTTCTTT.

This clonotype has a single count. This chain links TRBV11-2 with TRBJ2-4; 7 bases fit TRBD2. The tail of the sequence fits TRBJ2-7 better, so the J call may be wrong. CDR3 length: 16 residues. From germline, CDR1 is SGHAT and CDR2 FQNNGV. This chain's CDR3 is CASSLGSGGKAGEQYF. DNA of the CDR3: TGTGCCAGCAGCTTAGGTTCGGGGGGAAAGGCAGGCGAGCAGTACTTC.

The chain employs TRBV6-1 and TRBJ1-4, with D unresolved. CDR1 MNHNS and CDR2 SASEGT come from the germline V gene. Deletions cut 6 bases from V and 0 bases from J, with 14 bases between. The CDR3 loop spans 16 amino acids. The CDR3 sequence: CASRLSPLATNEKLFF. The CDR3 nucleotides read TGTGCCAGCAGACTCTCCCCGTTAGCAACTAATGAAAAACTGTTTTTT.

The V and J genes are TRBV29-1 and TRBJ2-5; perhaps TRBD2 as D (5 bases). Trimming left V 5 bases short and J 2 bases short, with 12 bases between. Germline V CDR1 and CDR2: SQVTM, ANQGSEA. The CDR3 is 13 residues long. The CDR3 loop reads CSVRTPAQETQYF. In nucleotides, the CDR3 is TGCAGCGTTAGGACTCCCGCACAAGAGACCCAGTACTTC.

This clonotype was counted a few times. The chain recombines TRBV4-1 with TRBJ2-5; 10 bases align to TRBD2. This CDR3 has 15 residues. V lost 7 bases to trimming and J lost 2 bases; unmatched junction nucleotides: 7. Germline CDR1 is MGHRA and CDR2 is YSYEKL. In DNA form, the CDR3 reads TGCGCCAGCACCCCTCTAGCGGGGGTTCAAGAGACCCAGTACTTC. Translating gives CASTPLAGVQETQYF.

This clonotype has only a few counts. The rearrangement joins TRBV5-1 to TRBJ2-3; the D gene is possibly TRBD2 (5 bases). Germline V gene lookup returns CDR1 SGHRS and CDR2 YFSETQ. The V end lost 8 bases, the J end lost 0 bases, and 19 bases lay between the germline ends. The CDR3 loop spans 16 amino acids. CDR3 amino acids: CASRDGSGLSTDTQYF. The CDR3 coding sequence is TGCGCCAGTCGCGACGGAAGCGGACTTAGCACAGATACGCAGTATTTT.

CDR3 in DNA: TGTGCCAGCAGTTACTCGAAGGGGGCGCTGATGAAGGAAGAGACCCAGTACTTC. As protein: CASSYSKGALMKEETQYF. The rearrangement joins TRBV6-5 to TRBJ2-5, with 7 bases aligning to TRBD1. Germline V gives CDR1 MNHEY, CDR2 SVGAGI. V was pared by 0 bases and J by 3 bases, with 13 bases of the junction left unmatched. This CDR3 spans 18 amino acids.

This clonotype came up a few times. The genes are TRBV5-1 and TRBJ1-2, with 8 bases that match TRBD1. This CDR3 is 14 amino acids long. Trimming took 7 bases from V and 7 from J; bases not matched to a gene: 12. Germline V CDR1 and CDR2: SGHRS, YFSETQ. CDR3 residues: CASDPNPGGGGYTF. The CDR3 DNA reads TGCGCCAGCGACCCTAACCCAGGGGGCGGTGGCTACACCTTC.

The V call is TRBV6-2 or TRBV6-3, the J call TRBJ1-2, with D uncertain. The CDR3 is made up of 15 amino acids. The germline gives CDR1 MNHEY, CDR2 SVGEGT. Trimming stripped 2 bases from V and 5 bases from J, with 15 bases between. This chain's CDR3 is CASSYQTYRAYGYTF. DNA for the CDR3: TGTGCCAGCAGTTACCAGACCTACCGAGCTTATGGCTACACCTTC.

The chain has TRBV20-1 and TRBJ1-4, with D maybe TRBD1 (6 bases). This CDR3 comprises 13 residues. V dropped 3 bases and J dropped 7 bases, with 12 bases sitting between them. Germline V gene data show CDR1 as DFQATT and CDR2 as SNEGSKA (reference sequence). CDR3 sequence: CSARWGPREKLFF. CDR3 nucleotides: TGCAGTGCTAGGTGGGGGCCGCGTGAAAAACTGTTTTTT.

This chain links TRBV21-1 with TRBJ1-5. TRBV21-1 is shown as a pseudogene. This CDR3 comprises 16 residues. In DNA form, the CDR3 reads TGTGCCAGCAGCAAAGATGGGCCCTGCAGCAATCAGCCCCAGCATTTT. Translating it yields CASSKDGPCSNQPQHF.

The chain joins TRBV2 to TRBJ1-5, with unresolved D. Per germline, CDR1 SNHLY and CDR2 FYNNEI. Trimming pared 8 bases from V and 5 bases from J, leaving 10 bases between. This CDR3 has 12 residues. CDR3 DNA: TGTGCCAGCGGAATGGGTCATCAGCCCCAGCATTTT. Translating it yields CASGMGHQPQHF.

The sample holds a few counts of this clonotype. The chain carries TRBV7-9 and TRBJ2-5; 10 nucleotides align to TRBD1. Germline assignment: CDR1 SEHNR and CDR2 FQNEAQ (reference sequence). The V gene end was trimmed by 1 base and the J gene end by 5 bases; junction bases not matched to a gene: 10. The CDR3 is made up of 17 amino acids. The DNA of the CDR3 is TGTGCCAGCAGCTTAGAGCGGTTCGGGACAGGGGCGGAGACCCAGTACTTC. Its protein is CASSLERFGTGAETQYF.

This clonotype was recorded a few times. This CDR3 reads CASSLVSRGLPYEQYF. The CDR3 DNA reads TGTGCCAGCAGCTTAGTTAGCAGGGGCTTACCCTACGAGCAGTACTTC. V usage is TRBV7-2 and J usage is TRBJ2-4; D perhaps matches TRBD1 (6 bases). The better agreement between TRBJ2-7 and the DNA end casts doubt on the J call. Germline CDR1 SGHTA, CDR2 FQGNSA. The CDR3 loop spans 16 amino acids.

The chain couples TRBV6-1 to TRBJ2-1; a possible D gene is TRBD1 (6 bases). V was pared by 5 bases and J by 4 bases, with 18 bases between. CDR3 length equals 16 residues. Germline lookup yields CDR1 MNHNS and CDR2 SASEGT. DNA of the CDR3: TGTGCCAGCAGTCTTCGCCAGGACAGAATTTACAATGAGCAGTTCTTC. Encoded protein: CASSLRQDRIYNEQFF.

This clonotype has more than one count but fewer than ten. The CDR3 DNA reads TGTGCCAGCAGCTTGGCTGCAGGACGGGTCTACGAGCAGTACTTC. Translating gives CASSLAAGRVYEQYF. The V call is TRBV7-2, the J call TRBJ2-4; D not certain. The DNA end is a closer match to TRBJ2-7, so the J assignment may be wrong. The CDR3 length is 15 residues. Germline CDR1 SGHTA, CDR2 FQGNSA.

The chain carries TRBV6-2 or TRBV6-3 and TRBJ2-7, with D possibly being TRBD1 (5 bases). Germline CDR1 reads MNHEY; CDR2 reads SVGEGT. The germline V and J ends were trimmed by 6 bases and 1 base, with 16 bases remaining between them. This CDR3 has 15 residues. The CDR3: CASRQGPTLSYEQYF. Written as DNA, the CDR3 is TGTGCCAGCAGGCAGGGCCCGACTTTATCCTACGAGCAGTACTTC.

The genes are TRBV12-5 and TRBJ2-3; 8 bases are a match to TRBD1. CDR1 is LGHNT, CDR2 FRNRAP, per germline. The CDR3 spans 17 residues. V lost 3 bases and J lost 4; bases outside the gene matches: 12. The CDR3 loop reads CASGFNPPRTGPDTQYF. The CDR3 region has the DNA TGTGCTAGTGGTTTTAATCCTCCTCGGACAGGGCCAGATACGCAGTATTTT. The complete variable domain, with remaining parts taken from reference TRBV12-5 and TRBJ2-3, reads DARVTQTPRHKVTEMGQEVTMRCQPILGHNTVFWYRQTMMQGLELLAYFRNRAPLDDSGMPKDRFSAEMPDATLATLKIQPSEPRDSAVYFCASGFNPPRTGPDTQYFGPGTRLTVL.

Of note for this clonotype: One end of the junction does not line up with germline, which may come from a read error. The gene calls are TRBV7-9 and TRBJ1-2, with D tentatively TRBD1 (5 bases). CDR1 is SEHNR and CDR2 is FQNEAQ in the germline V gene (reference sequence). The CDR3 loop spans 15 amino acids. Here the CDR3 reads CACRTAGTPRYGYTF. For the CDR3, the DNA is TGTGCCTGCAGGACCGCCGGGACGCCCAGATATGGCTACACCTTC.

This chain uses TRBV2 with TRBJ2-3, with TRBD2 matching 10 bases. Germline CDR1 SNHLY, CDR2 FYNNEI. CDR3 length: 15 residues. V was clipped by 4 bases and J by 4 bases; unmatched bases: 5. The CDR3 region has the DNA TGTGCCAGCAGTGTAGTTAGCGGGGGGTCAGATACGCAGTATTTT. This translates into CASSVVSGGSDTQYF.